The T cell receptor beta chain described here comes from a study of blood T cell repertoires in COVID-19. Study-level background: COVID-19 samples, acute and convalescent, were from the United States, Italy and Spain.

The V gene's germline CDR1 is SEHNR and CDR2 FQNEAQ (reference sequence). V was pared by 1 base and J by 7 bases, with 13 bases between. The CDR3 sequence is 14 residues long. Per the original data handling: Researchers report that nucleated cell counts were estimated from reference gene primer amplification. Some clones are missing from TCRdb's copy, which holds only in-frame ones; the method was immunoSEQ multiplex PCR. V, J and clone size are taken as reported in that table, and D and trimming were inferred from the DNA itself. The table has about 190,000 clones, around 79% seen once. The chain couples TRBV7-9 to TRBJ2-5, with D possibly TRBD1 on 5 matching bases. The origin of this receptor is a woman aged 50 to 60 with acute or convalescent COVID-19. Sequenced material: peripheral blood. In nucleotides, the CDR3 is TGTGCCAGCAGCTTAGTAGGTGGTCAGGGGACCCAGTACTTC. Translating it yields CASSLVGGQGTQYF.